A single sample gave rise to the 8 T cell receptor beta chains below, sequenced in a study of blood T cell repertoires in COVID-19. TCRdb's copy holds only in-frame clones and misses some; the assay was immunoSEQ multiplex PCR. This sample yields some 200,000 clones, of which around 90% are seen a single time; approximately 2.5% belongs to the top ten. The source material was peripheral blood. The receptor set was obtained from a man aged 35-49 years with active or convalescent COVID-19.

This chain joins TRBV5-4 and TRBJ2-2; tentative D call: TRBD1 (6 bases). V was trimmed by 2 bases and J by 3 bases, leaving 11 bases between them. The CDR3 covers 15 residues. CDR1 and CDR2 from the germline V gene are SGHNT and YYREEE (reference sequence). CDR3 nucleotide sequence: TGTGCCAGCAGCTTCCAGGGACAATACACCGGGGAGCTGTTTTTT. Translation gives CASSFQGQYTGELFF. The full variable domain, with the rest looked up from reference TRBV5-4 and TRBJ2-2, is ETGVTQSPTHLIKTRGQQVTLRCSSQSGHNTVSWYQQALGQGPQFIFQYYREEENGRGNFPPRFSGLQFPNYSSELNVNALELDDSALYLCASSFQGQYTGELFFGEGSRLTVL.

V usage is TRBV12-3 or TRBV12-4 and J usage is TRBJ1-2; D call uncertain. This CDR3 has 13 amino acids. V was cut by 7 bases and J by 0 bases, with 9 bases left in between. DNA for the CDR3: TGTGCCAGCACGGCGGGGACTAACTATGGCTACACCTTC. Protein product: CASTAGTNYGYTF.

J is TRBJ1-6 and V is TRBV4-3; possible D gene TRBD1, 5 bases. CDR1 is LGHNA and CDR2 is YSLEER in the germline V gene. The CDR3 runs to 16 residues. V lost 2 bases and J 6 bases, leaving 14 bases between the germline ends. Here the CDR3 DNA reads TGCGCCAGCAGCCAAAGTGAAGAGACAGCTAATTCACCCCTCCACTTT. The encoded protein is CASSQSEETANSPLHF.

This chain joins TRBV28 and TRBJ1-2, with a weak D call TRBD1 (5 bases). The germline CDR1 and CDR2 sequences are MDHEN and SYDVKM. The CDR3 loop spans 13 amino acids. Deletions cut 7 bases from V and 0 bases from J, with 9 bases between. CDR3 nucleotides: TGTGCCAGCAAGAGACAGCCTAACTATGGCTACACCTTC. This codes for CASKRQPNYGYTF.

This clone was seen only once. This sequence joins TRBV28 and TRBJ1-1; D might be TRBD1 (5 bases). Germline V gene data show CDR1 as MDHEN and CDR2 as SYDVKM. This CDR3 contains 11 residues. The germline V and J ends were trimmed by 8 bases and 7 bases, with 11 bases remaining between them. The chain's CDR3 is CASWAQGEAFF. CDR3 DNA sequence: TGTGCCAGCTGGGCGCAGGGTGAAGCTTTCTTT. The full variable domain, in which reference TRBV28 and TRBJ1-1 provide the parts outside the CDR3, is DVKVTQSSRYLVKRTGEKVFLECVQDMDHENMFWYRQDPGLGLRLIYFSYDVKMKEKGDIPEGYSVSREKKERFSLILESASTNQTSMYLCASWAQGEAFFGQGTRLTVV.

The chain links TRBV5-5 to TRBJ1-4, with TRBD1 as a possible D gene (5 bases). CDR1 is SGHKS, CDR2 YYEKEE, per germline (reference sequence). Trimming shortened V by 2 bases and J by 0 bases, and 11 bases separated the two germline ends. This CDR3 has 16 residues. This CDR3 reads CASSFGDSPTNEKLFF. DNA for the CDR3: TGTGCCAGCAGCTTCGGGGACTCCCCAACTAATGAAAAACTGTTTTTT.

V is TRBV5-1 and J is TRBJ2-7; 9 bases are a match to TRBD2. V lost 0 bases to trimming and J lost 4 bases; unmatched junction nucleotides: 5. The CDR3 consists of 15 residues. Looked up from germline, CDR1 is SGHRS and CDR2 is YFSETQ. CDR3 coding DNA: TGCGCCAGCAGCTTGGAAGCTAGCGGGGTATACGAGCAGTACTTC. This encodes CASSLEASGVYEQYF.

The V gene is TRBV18, the J gene TRBJ2-1, with D perhaps TRBD2 (7 bases). V was shortened by 0 bases and J by 4 bases, with 13 bases between the two germline ends. The CDR3 runs 16 residues. The germline V gene encodes CDR1 KGHSH and CDR2 LQKENI. The CDR3 is CASSPPTAGTYNEQFF. As DNA, the CDR3 is TGTGCCAGCTCACCACCAACAGCGGGGACATACAATGAGCAGTTCTTC.